This T cell receptor beta chain comes out of a study of cytomegalovirus exposure and HLA in healthy donors. Germline loops: CDR1 SGHVS, CDR2 FQNEAQ. The V gene end was trimmed by 5 bases and the J gene end by 4 bases; junction bases not matched to a gene: 7. The CDR3 totals 15 residues. The PCR used 60 Vbeta and 13 Jbeta primers. Libraries were prepared by immunoSEQ multiplex PCR; TCRdb keeps only in-frame clonotypes and omits some of them. The data show about 210,000 clones, around 84% seen once. The chain employs TRBV7-8 and TRBJ1-2; 10 positions match TRBD1. The TCR was taken from a man aged 35-49 years in good health and CMV-seropositive. Sequencing used PBMCs. CDR3 residues: CASSPRDRGSYGYTF. The CDR3 region has the DNA TGTGCCAGCAGCCCCCGGGACAGGGGTTCCTATGGCTACACCTTC.